Following are 18 T cell receptor beta chains from one sample sequenced in a study of cytomegalovirus exposure and HLA in healthy donors. PCR employed 60 Vbeta and 13 Jbeta primers. Clones were read by immunoSEQ multiplex PCR, and TCRdb kept only the in-frame ones, dropping some. In the table there are 100,000 or so clones, 60% to 85% of which are singletons. Material: PBMCs. Receptors originate from a woman in her thirties or forties in good health and CMV-seropositive.

The V call is TRBV7-2, the J call TRBJ1-2; 10 nucleotides line up with TRBD1. Germline loops: CDR1 SGHTA, CDR2 FQGNSA. This CDR3 is 15 amino acids long. V shed 3 bases and J 2 bases; nucleotides not matched to a gene: 3. CDR3 amino acids: CASSFDRGRNYGYTF. The CDR3 DNA reads as TGTGCCAGCAGCTTCGACAGGGGGCGCAACTATGGCTACACCTTC.

The CDR3 region is CASSFWDFEQFF. CDR3 DNA sequence: TGTGCCAGCAGTTTCTGGGACTTTGAGCAGTTCTTC. The rearrangement links TRBV28 to TRBJ2-1; TRBD2 is a possible D gene (6 bases). This CDR3 is built from 12 residues. Trimming pared 3 bases from V and 9 bases from J, leaving 9 bases between. The V gene's germline CDR1 is MDHEN and CDR2 SYDVKM.

This chain joins TRBV7-8 and TRBJ1-5; no clear D. The CDR3 consists of 15 residues. CDR1 SGHVS and CDR2 FQNEAQ come from the germline V gene. V shed 5 bases and J shed 3 bases, with 14 bases lying between them. The CDR3 is CASSPSIQSNQPQHF. The DNA of the CDR3 is TGTGCCAGCAGCCCCTCGATACAGTCCAATCAGCCCCAGCATTTT.

The V call is TRBV7-3, the J call TRBJ2-6, with a possible D match to TRBD2 (7 bases). Germline assignment: CDR1 SGHTA and CDR2 FQGTGA. Trimming removed 5 bases from V and 1 base from J, with 21 bases in between. This CDR3 comprises 19 residues. The CDR3 loop reads CASSAGTGRASSGANVLTF. The CDR3 DNA follows: TGTGCCAGCAGCGCAGGCACAGGGAGGGCTTCGTCTGGGGCCAACGTCCTGACTTTC.

In DNA, the CDR3 is TGCAGCCGTTCAACTAGAAGCTCCTACAATGAGCAGTTCTTC. It encodes CSRSTRSSYNEQFF. The V and J genes are TRBV29-1 and TRBJ2-1; possibly TRBD2 for D (5 bases). V was cut by 8 bases and J by 0 bases, with 14 bases left in between. Germline CDR1 reads SQVTM; CDR2 reads ANQGSEA. The CDR3 runs 14 residues.

The rearrangement uses TRBV10-3 and TRBJ2-1, with 8 nucleotides matching TRBD1. Germline CDR1 ENHRY, CDR2 SYGVKD. V lost 7 bases to trimming and J lost 12 bases; unmatched junction nucleotides: 11. The CDR3 has 13 residues. CDR3 in DNA: TGTGCCATCACACAGGGGGTTGGATTCGGGCAGTTCTTC. It codes for CAITQGVGFGQFF.

The chain joins TRBV5-1 to TRBJ1-1, with D perhaps matching TRBD1 (6 bases). Germline V lookup: CDR1 SGHRS, CDR2 YFSETQ. The ends were cut back, 3 bases at V and 4 bases at J, with 19 bases in the middle. This CDR3 is built from 16 residues. The CDR3 protein is CASSSGQPSLRTEAFF. CDR3 DNA: TGCGCCAGCAGCTCCGGACAGCCGAGTTTGCGCACTGAAGCTTTCTTT.

This clone occurred a few times. The chain's CDR3 is CASSLWQGSEQYF. CDR3 DNA: TGTGCCAGCAGCCTGTGGCAAGGGAGTGAGCAGTACTTC. The V gene is TRBV11-2, the J gene TRBJ2-7; D might be TRBD2 (5 bases). V gave up 5 bases and J gave up 7 bases, with 15 bases separating them. Germline CDR1 is SGHAT and CDR2 is FQNNGV. This CDR3 has 13 amino acids.

The chain recombines TRBV28 with TRBJ1-5, with D unclear. Per germline, CDR1 MDHEN and CDR2 SYDVKM. The CDR3 has 15 residues. V lost 11 bases, J lost 0 bases, and 17 bases lay in between. CDR3 loop: CASRGGFYSNQPQHF. CDR3 DNA: TGTGCCTCTCGAGGTGGGTTCTATAGCAATCAGCCCCAGCATTTT.

This clone turned up a few times. The chain's CDR3 is CASGADSLTGYTF. CDR3 DNA sequence: TGTGCCAGCGGCGCGGACAGTTTAACCGGCTACACCTTC. The genes are TRBV9 and TRBJ1-2; possibly TRBD1 for D (6 bases). The V end was cut by 7 bases, the J end by 8 bases, with 18 bases between. Germline-derived CDR1 and CDR2 are SGDLS and YYNGEE. This CDR3 region has 13 residues.

In nucleotides, the CDR3 is TGTGCCAGTACTCGGCCGAGGTTTCGCCCTGGCACAGATACGCAGTATTTT. Its translation is CASTRPRFRPGTDTQYF. The chain recombines TRBV28 with TRBJ2-3, with unresolved D. The CDR3 is made up of 17 amino acids. Germline V gene data show CDR1 as MDHEN and CDR2 as SYDVKM. V was shortened by 9 bases and J by 1 base, with 23 bases between the two germline ends.

The chain couples TRBV4-1 to TRBJ2-1; D is undetermined. Germline V CDR1 and CDR2: MGHRA, YSYEKL. CDR3 length: 15 residues. V was clipped by 0 bases and J by 3 bases, with 9 bases between them. The CDR3 here is CASSQENRIYNEQFF. For the CDR3, the DNA is TGCGCCAGCAGCCAAGAAAATAGAATCTACAATGAGCAGTTCTTC.

This rearrangement joins TRBV7-8 to TRBJ1-4, with 7 nucleotides matching TRBD1. V trimming: 5 bases; J trimming: 2 bases; junction bases outside the gene matches: 8. The CDR3 runs to 16 residues. Looked up from germline, CDR1 is SGHVS and CDR2 is FQNEAQ. CDR3 DNA sequence: TGTGCCAGCAGCCCAGGACAGGTCGGGACTAATGAAAAACTGTTTTTT. Encoded protein: CASSPGQVGTNEKLFF.

This sequence joins TRBV15 and TRBJ2-1, with D hard to call. Germline V gene data show CDR1 as LNHNV and CDR2 as YYDKDF (reference sequence). The CDR3 has 13 amino acids. Trimming cost V 3 bases and J 9 bases, with 12 bases left between them. CDR3 amino acids: CATSRIRTGEQFF. The CDR3 DNA reads TGTGCCACCAGCAGGATTCGAACGGGTGAGCAGTTCTTC. Full variable domain (remainder filled in from reference TRBV15 and TRBJ2-1): DAMVIQNPRYQVTQFGKPVTLSCSQTLNHNVMYWYQQKSSQAPKLLFHYYDKDFNNEADTPDNFQSRRPNTSFCFLDIRSPGLGDTAMYLCATSRIRTGEQFFGPGTRLTVL.

This clone was detected once. V usage is TRBV2 and J usage is TRBJ2-1, with D unresolved. CDR1 and CDR2 (germline): SNHLY, FYNNEI. The CDR3 spans 15 residues. Trimming removed 3 bases at V and 0 bases at J, with 9 bases between. CDR3 sequence reads: CASSDQKDSYNEQFF. The CDR3 nucleotides read TGTGCCAGCAGTGATCAGAAAGACTCCTACAATGAGCAGTTCTTC.

This clone has more than one count but fewer than ten. The chain links TRBV21-1 to TRBJ1-2. TRBV21-1 is annotated as a pseudogene. The CDR3 extends over 15 amino acids. CDR3 residues: CASSREEGRAYGYTF. In DNA, the CDR3 is TGTGCCAGCAGCCGGGAAGAGGGCAGAGCCTATGGCTACACCTTC.

V and J are TRBV4-1 and TRBJ1-4; D not certain. CDR3 size: 14 residues. Trimming pared 4 bases from V and 4 bases from J, leaving 10 bases between. Germline V lookup: CDR1 MGHRA, CDR2 YSYEKL. The CDR3 region is CASSRTQYNEKLFF. Here the CDR3 DNA reads TGCGCCAGCAGCCGAACGCAGTATAATGAAAAACTGTTTTTT.

The genes are TRBV19 and TRBJ1-4; TRBD1 agrees at 7 bases. The CDR3 sequence is 14 residues long. V gave up 4 bases and J gave up 6 bases; unmatched junction bases: 5. Looked up from germline, CDR1 is LNHDA and CDR2 is SQIVND (reference sequence). The CDR3 here is CASSNRGGDEKLFF. CDR3 bases: TGTGCCAGTAGTAACAGGGGCGGCGATGAAAAACTGTTTTTT.